The clone carrying this T cell receptor beta chain has only one observation. The repertoire was sequenced with immunoSEQ multiplex PCR; TCRdb's copy has only in-frame clones and lacks some. The sample lists about 43,000 clones, 85% to 90% occurring once. The data derive from a study of PD-L1 blockade in urothelial cancer. The V gene's germline CDR1 is SGHNT and CDR2 YYREEE (reference sequence). After removal of 0 bases from V and 8 bases from J, the junction contained 10 bases not matched to a gene. CDR3 length: 16 amino acids. J is TRBJ2-3 and V is TRBV5-4; 9 nucleotides align to TRBD2. This sequence was found in an older woman with urothelial cancer. This sample comprised PBMCs, obtained around atezolizumab (anti-PD-L1) treatment. Here the CDR3 reads CASSLVSGRFWGTQYF. DNA of the CDR3: TGTGCCAGCAGCTTGGTCAGCGGGAGGTTTTGGGGTACGCAGTATTTT.